This TCR beta chain appears in the sequencing data of a study of cytomegalovirus exposure and HLA in healthy donors. PCR employed 60 Vbeta and 13 Jbeta primers. TCRdb's copy holds only in-frame clones and misses some; the assay was immunoSEQ multiplex PCR. The sample lists over 150,000 clones, 80% to 90% seen once, with approximately 2.5% in the top ten. V shed 2 bases and J shed 0 bases, with 6 bases lying between them. Germline CDR1 reads SGHDT; CDR2 reads YYEEEE. The CDR3 loop spans 14 amino acids. For this clone: The antigen is not known.

Study results and caveats: High specificity and sensitivity for cytomegalovirus status were reported for the classifier.

This TCR came from a man younger than 45 in good health and CMV-seropositive. This chain joins TRBV5-6 and TRBJ2-1; no clear D gene. The material sequenced was PBMCs. This CDR3 reads CASSFSSSYNEQFF. The CDR3 bases are TGTGCCAGCAGCTTCTCGAGCTCCTACAATGAGCAGTTCTTC. The variable domain in full, with the rest retrieved from reference TRBV5-6 and TRBJ2-1, is DAGVTQSPTHLIKTRGQQVTLRCSPKSGHDTVSWYQQALGQGPQFIFQYYEEEERQRGNFPDRFSGHQFPNYSSELNVNALLLGDSALYLCASSFSSSYNEQFFGPGTRLTVL.